This T cell receptor (beta chain) was sequenced in a study of blood T cell repertoires in COVID-19. Whole-study context: In each case, the material was cDNA or gDNA derived from T cells, B-cell-depleted T cells, or PBMCs.

The length of the CDR3 is 12 residues. V lost 6 bases to trimming and J lost 8 bases, with 13 bases between them. Sequenced by immunoSEQ multiplex PCR; TCRdb stores in-frame clones only, minus some. There are around 380,000 clones in the sample; 70% to 90% occur only once, and 1% to 1.5% lies in the top ten. Comments on this clone: Other nucleotide sequences from this sample produce the same CDR3.

The receptor's source is a man aged 25 to 40 who had recovered from COVID-19. The rearrangement uses TRBV12-3 or TRBV12-4 and TRBJ1-2; TRBD1 is a possible D gene (6 bases). What was sequenced was PBMCs or T cells enriched from blood (not recorded which). The CDR3 is CASSPAGVGYTF. CDR3 coding DNA: TGTGCCAGCAGCCCAGCAGGGGTGGGCTACACCTTC.